This entry features one T cell receptor beta chain sequence. CDR1 is MNHEY, CDR2 SVGAGI, per germline. This CDR3 is built from 14 residues. Trimming pared 6 bases from V and 3 bases from J, leaving 14 bases between. This sample stems from a study of technical replicates of blood from a few donors. The table came from immunoSEQ multiplex PCR; TCRdb's copy has only in-frame clones and leaves some out. The data hold more than 80,000 clones, with 95% observed a single time. The genes are TRBV6-5 and TRBJ1-1; maybe TRBD1 (6 bases). This TCR was recovered from a human donor in good health. The sequenced sample consisted of T cells isolated from PBMCs. Here the CDR3 DNA reads TGTGCCAGCAGGACTCAGGGGTTTCACACTGAAGCTTTCTTT. This codes for CASRTQGFHTEAFF.